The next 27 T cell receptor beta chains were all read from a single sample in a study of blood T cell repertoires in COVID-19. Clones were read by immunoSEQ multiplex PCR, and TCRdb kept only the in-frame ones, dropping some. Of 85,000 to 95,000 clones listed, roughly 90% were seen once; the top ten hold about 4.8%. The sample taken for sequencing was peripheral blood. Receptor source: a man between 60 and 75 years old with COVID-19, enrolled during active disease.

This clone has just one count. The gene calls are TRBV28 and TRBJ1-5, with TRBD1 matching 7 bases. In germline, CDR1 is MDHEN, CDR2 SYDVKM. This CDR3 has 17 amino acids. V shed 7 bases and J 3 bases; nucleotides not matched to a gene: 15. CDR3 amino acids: CASTTPQGVRDNQPQHF. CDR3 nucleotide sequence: TGTGCCAGCACAACACCTCAGGGGGTAAGGGACAATCAGCCCCAGCATTTT.

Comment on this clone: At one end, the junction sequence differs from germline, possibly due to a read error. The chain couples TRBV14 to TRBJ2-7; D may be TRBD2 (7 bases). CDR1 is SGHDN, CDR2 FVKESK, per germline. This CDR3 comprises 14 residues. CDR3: CASSQEKGGAPEFF. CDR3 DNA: TGTGCCAGCAGCCAAGAAAAGGGGGGGGCACCCGAATTCTTC.

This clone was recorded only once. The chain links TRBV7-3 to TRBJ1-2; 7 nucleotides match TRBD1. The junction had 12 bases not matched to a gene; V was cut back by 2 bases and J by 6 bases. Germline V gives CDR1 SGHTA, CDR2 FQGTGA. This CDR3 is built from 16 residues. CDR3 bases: TGTGCCAGCAGCTTATTACGGTTGAAGGGGGCAAATGGCTACACCTTC. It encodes CASSLLRLKGANGYTF.

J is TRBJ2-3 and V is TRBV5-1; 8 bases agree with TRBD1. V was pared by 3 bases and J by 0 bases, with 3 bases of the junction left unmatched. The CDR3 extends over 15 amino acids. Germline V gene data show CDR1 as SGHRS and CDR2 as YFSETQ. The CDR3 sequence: CASSYRGTSTDTQYF. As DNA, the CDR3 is TGCGCCAGCAGCTACAGGGGGACTAGCACAGATACGCAGTATTTT.

CDR3 DNA: TGTGCCAGCAGTTATACTCGGGGTGACCAGCCCCAGCATTTT. This sequence encodes CASSYTRGDQPQHF. V and J are TRBV6-5 and TRBJ1-5; the D is unclear. The CDR3 consists of 14 residues. V lost 3 bases and J lost 7, with 13 bases in between. Germline CDR1 and CDR2: MNHEY and SVGAGI.

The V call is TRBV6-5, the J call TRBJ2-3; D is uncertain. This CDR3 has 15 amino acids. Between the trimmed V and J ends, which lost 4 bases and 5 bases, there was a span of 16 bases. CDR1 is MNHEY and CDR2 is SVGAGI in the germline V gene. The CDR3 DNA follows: TGTGCCAGCAGTTCGACACCTCCCTCCGAAGATACGCAGTATTTT. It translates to CASSSTPPSEDTQYF.

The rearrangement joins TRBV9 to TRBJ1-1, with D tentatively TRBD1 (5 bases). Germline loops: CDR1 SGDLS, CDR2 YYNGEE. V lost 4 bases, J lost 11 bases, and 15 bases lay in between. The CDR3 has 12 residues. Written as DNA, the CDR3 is TGTGCCAGCAGCCCCTCGGGGGGACTCGCTTTCTTT. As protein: CASSPSGGLAFF.

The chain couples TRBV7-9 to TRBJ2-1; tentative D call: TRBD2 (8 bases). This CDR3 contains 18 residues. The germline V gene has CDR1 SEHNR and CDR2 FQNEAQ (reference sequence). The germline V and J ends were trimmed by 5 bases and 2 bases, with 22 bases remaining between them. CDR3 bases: TGTGCCAGCAGCGACGGGACAGTGCCGGGACTAGCCTACAATGAGCAGTTCTTC. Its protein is CASSDGTVPGLAYNEQFF.

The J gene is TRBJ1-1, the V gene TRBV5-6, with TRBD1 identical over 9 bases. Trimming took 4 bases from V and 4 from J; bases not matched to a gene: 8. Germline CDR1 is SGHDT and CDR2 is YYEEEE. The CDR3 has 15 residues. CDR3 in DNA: TGTGCCAGCAGCCCGGACAGGGGTGGTGGCACTGAAGCTTTCTTT. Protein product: CASSPDRGGGTEAFF.

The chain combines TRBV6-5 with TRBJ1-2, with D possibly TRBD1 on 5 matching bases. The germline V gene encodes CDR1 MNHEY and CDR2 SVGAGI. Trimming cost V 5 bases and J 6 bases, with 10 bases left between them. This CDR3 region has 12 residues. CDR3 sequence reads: CASSRMTDGYTF. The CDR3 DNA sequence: TGTGCCAGCAGTCGAATGACAGATGGCTACACCTTC.

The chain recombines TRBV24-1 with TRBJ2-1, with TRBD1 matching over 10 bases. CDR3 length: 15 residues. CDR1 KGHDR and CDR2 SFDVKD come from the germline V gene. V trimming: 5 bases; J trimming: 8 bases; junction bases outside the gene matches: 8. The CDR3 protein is CATSVDRGPPDEQFF. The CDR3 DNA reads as TGTGCCACCAGTGTCGACAGGGGGCCACCGGATGAGCAGTTCTTC.

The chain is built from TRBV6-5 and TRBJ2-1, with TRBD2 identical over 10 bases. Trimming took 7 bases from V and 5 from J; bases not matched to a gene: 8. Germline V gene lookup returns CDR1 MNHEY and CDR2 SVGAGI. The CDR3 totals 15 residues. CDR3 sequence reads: CASKAAGGQNNEQFF. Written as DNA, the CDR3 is TGTGCCAGCAAGGCAGCGGGAGGGCAGAACAATGAGCAGTTCTTC.

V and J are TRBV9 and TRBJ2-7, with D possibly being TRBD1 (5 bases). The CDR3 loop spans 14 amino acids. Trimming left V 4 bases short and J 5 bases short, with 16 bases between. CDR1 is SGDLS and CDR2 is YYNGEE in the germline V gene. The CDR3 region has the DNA TGTGCCAGCAGCCAAGGGGCTAGTTCCAACGAGCAGTACTTC. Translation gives CASSQGASSNEQYF.

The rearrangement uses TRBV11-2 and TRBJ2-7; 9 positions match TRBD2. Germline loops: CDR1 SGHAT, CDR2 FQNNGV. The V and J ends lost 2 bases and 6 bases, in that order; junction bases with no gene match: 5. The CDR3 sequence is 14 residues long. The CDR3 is CASSLLVTSGEQYF. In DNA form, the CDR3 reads TGTGCCAGCAGCTTATTAGTGACTAGCGGCGAGCAGTACTTC.

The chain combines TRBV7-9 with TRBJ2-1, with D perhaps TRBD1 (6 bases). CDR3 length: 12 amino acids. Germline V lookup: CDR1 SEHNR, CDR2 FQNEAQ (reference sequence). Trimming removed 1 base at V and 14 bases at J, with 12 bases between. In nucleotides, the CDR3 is TGTGCCAGCAGCTTAGAACAGGGAAAGGAGTTCTTC. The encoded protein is CASSLEQGKEFF.

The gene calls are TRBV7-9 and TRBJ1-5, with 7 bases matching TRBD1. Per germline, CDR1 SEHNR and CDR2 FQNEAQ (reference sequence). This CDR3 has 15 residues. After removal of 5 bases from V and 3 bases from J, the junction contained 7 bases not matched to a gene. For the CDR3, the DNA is TGTGCCAGCAGCCGAGGAGGGGGCCTCAATCAGCCCCAGCATTTT. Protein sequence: CASSRGGGLNQPQHF.

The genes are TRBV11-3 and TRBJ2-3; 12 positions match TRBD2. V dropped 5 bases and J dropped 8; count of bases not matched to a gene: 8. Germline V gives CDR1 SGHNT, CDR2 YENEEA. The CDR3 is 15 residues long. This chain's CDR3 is CASSKRLAGEATQYF. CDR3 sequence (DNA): TGTGCCAGCAGCAAAAGACTAGCGGGAGAGGCTACGCAGTATTTT.

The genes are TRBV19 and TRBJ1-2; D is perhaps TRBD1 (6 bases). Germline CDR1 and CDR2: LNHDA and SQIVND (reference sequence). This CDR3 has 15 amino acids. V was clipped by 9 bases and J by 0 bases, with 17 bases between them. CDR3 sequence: CASTGTDEPNYGYTF. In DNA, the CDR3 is TGTGCCAGCACAGGGACCGACGAACCTAACTATGGCTACACCTTC.

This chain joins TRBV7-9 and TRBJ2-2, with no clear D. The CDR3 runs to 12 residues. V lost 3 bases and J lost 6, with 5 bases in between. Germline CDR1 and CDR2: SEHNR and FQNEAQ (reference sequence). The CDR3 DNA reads TGTGCCAGCAGCTTTATCCCCGGGGAGCTGTTTTTT. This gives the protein CASSFIPGELFF.

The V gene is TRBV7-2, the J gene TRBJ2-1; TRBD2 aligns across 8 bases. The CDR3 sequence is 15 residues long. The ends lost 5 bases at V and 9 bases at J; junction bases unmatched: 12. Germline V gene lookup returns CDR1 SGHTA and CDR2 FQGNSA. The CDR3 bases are TGTGCCAGCAGCCCCCATTTGGTAGCGGGATCTGAGCAGTTCTTC. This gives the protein CASSPHLVAGSEQFF.

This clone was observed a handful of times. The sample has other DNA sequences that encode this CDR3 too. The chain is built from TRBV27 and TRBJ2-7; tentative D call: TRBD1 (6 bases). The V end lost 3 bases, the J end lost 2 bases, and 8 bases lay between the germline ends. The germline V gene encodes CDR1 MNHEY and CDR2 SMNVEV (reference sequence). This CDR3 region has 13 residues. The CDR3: CASSFQGPYEQYF. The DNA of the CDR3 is TGTGCCAGCAGTTTCCAGGGGCCCTACGAGCAGTACTTC.

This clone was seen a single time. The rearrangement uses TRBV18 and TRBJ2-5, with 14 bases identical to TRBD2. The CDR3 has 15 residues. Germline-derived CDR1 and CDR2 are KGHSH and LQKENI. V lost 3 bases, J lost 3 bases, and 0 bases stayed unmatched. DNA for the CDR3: TGTGCCAGCTCACCGACTAGCGGGAGGGAAGAGACCCAGTACTTC. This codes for CASSPTSGREETQYF. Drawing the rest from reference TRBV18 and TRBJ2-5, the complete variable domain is NAGVMQNPRHLVRRRGQEARLRCSPMKGHSHVYWYRQLPEEGLKFMVYLQKENIIDESGMPKERFSAEFPKEGPSILRIQQVVRGDSAAYFCASSPTSGREETQYFGPGTRLLVL.

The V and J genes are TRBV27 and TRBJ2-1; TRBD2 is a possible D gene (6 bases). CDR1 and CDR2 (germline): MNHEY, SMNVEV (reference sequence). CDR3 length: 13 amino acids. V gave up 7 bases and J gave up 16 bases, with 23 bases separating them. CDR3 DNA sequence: TGTGCCAGCACCACGGACTATGGGGGGATTCGATTCTTC. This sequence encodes CASTTDYGGIRFF.

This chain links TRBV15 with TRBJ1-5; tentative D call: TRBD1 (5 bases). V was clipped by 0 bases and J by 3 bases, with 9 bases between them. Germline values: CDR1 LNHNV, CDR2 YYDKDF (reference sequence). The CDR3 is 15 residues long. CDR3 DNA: TGTGCCACCAGCAGAGACCTCAGGGTCAATCAGCCCCAGCATTTT. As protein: CATSRDLRVNQPQHF.

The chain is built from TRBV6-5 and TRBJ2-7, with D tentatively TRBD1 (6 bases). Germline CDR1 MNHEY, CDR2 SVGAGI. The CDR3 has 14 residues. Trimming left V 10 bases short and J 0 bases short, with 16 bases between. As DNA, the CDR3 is TGTGCCACCCCTATACAGGGCGACTCCTACGAGCAGTACTTC. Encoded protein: CATPIQGDSYEQYF.

CDR3 amino acids: CASWEGYEQYF. DNA of the CDR3: TGCGCCAGCTGGGAGGGCTACGAGCAGTACTTC. The chain joins TRBV10-2 to TRBJ2-7, with 7 bases fitting TRBD2. CDR1 WSHSY and CDR2 SAAADI come from the germline V gene. CDR3 length: 11 residues. Germline trimming cut 8 bases from V and 3 bases from J; bases unmatched to any gene: 1.

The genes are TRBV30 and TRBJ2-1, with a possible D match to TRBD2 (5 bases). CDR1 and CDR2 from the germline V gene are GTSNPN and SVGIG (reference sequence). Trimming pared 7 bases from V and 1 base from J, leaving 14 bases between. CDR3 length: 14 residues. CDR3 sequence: CAFTGKESYNEQFF. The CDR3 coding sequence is TGTGCCTTTACGGGAAAGGAGTCCTACAATGAGCAGTTCTTC.